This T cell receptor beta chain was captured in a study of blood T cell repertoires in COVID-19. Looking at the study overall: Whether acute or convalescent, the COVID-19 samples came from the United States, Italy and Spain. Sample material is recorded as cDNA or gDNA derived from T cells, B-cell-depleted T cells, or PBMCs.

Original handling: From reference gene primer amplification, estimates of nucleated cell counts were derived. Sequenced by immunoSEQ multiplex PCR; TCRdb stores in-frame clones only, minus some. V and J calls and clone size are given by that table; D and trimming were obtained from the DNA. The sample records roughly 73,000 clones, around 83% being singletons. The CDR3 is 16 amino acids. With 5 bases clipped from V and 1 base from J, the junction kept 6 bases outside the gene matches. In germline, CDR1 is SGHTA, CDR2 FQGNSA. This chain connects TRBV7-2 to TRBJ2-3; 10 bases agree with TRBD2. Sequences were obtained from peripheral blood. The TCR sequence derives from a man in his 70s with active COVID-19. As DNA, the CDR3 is TGTGCCAGCAGCCCCCAAGCGGGGGGGGGCACAGATACGCAGTATTTT. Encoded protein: CASSPQAGGGTDTQYF.